A selection of T cell receptor beta chains follows, all from one sample in a study of blood T cell repertoires in COVID-19. The protocol was immunoSEQ multiplex PCR, while the TCRdb copy is restricted to in-frame clones and leaves out a portion. The repertoire holds 95,000 to 100,000 clones, with 84% as singletons. The sample taken for sequencing was peripheral blood. The receptors shown here come from a human donor in a cohort sampled during active COVID-19. Each CDR3 is given with its conserved first and last residue. Clone sizes are given selectively: once, few, many, or a class where the clone is expanded.

v_call: TRBV27; clone_size: .; cdr3_aa: CASSFRGSGANVLTF
v_call: TRBV29-1; clone_size: .; cdr3_aa: CSVETGVGANVLTF
v_call: TRBV19; clone_size: .; cdr3_aa: CASSTPGTNGYTF
v_call: TRBV9; clone_size: .; cdr3_aa: CASNGGSSYNEQFF
v_call: TRBV6-1; clone_size: .; cdr3_aa: CASSEGGNTEAFF
v_call: TRBV29-1; clone_size: .; cdr3_aa: CSVAGTSSGNTIYF
v_call: TRBV9; clone_size: .; cdr3_aa: CASSAISGGPYNEQFF
v_call: TRBV18; clone_size: .; cdr3_aa: CASSPWTADNSPLHF
v_call: TRBV6-2/TRBV6-3; clone_size: .; cdr3_aa: CASSRTRTGVDEQYF
v_call: TRBV3-1/TRBV3-2; clone_size: .; cdr3_aa: CASSQGTRVAGELFF
v_call: TRBV6-5; clone_size: few; cdr3_aa: CASSYRTGGNEQYF
v_call: TRBV6-6; clone_size: .; cdr3_aa: CASSYQEGNTEAFF
v_call: TRBV10-3; clone_size: .; cdr3_aa: CAISEREGIQPQHF
v_call: TRBV19; clone_size: .; cdr3_aa: CASSRTSGRAAGSEQFF
v_call: TRBV28; clone_size: .; cdr3_aa: CASSLQGEYYGYTF
v_call: TRBV5-4; clone_size: few; cdr3_aa: CASSWERQGYTEAFF
v_call: TRBV18; clone_size: .; cdr3_aa: CASSPRTNNYNEQFF
v_call: TRBV29-1; clone_size: .; cdr3_aa: CSVDRGGPGYTF
v_call: TRBV7-6; clone_size: few; cdr3_aa: CASSFEAGVNTGELFF
v_call: TRBV7-9; clone_size: .; cdr3_aa: CASSLAQMSTSGNNEQFF
v_call: TRBV10-2; clone_size: .; cdr3_aa: CASSVWEGGTDTQYF
v_call: TRBV3-1/TRBV3-2; clone_size: few; cdr3_aa: CASSRTSGYEQYF
v_call: TRBV18; clone_size: .; cdr3_aa: CASSPPGTVNTGELFF
v_call: TRBV28; clone_size: .; cdr3_aa: CASTRGGTYEQYF
v_call: TRBV6-2/TRBV6-3; clone_size: .; cdr3_aa: CASSYGGSGANVLTF
v_call: TRBV5-1; clone_size: .; cdr3_aa: CASSNPSGQGLTDTQYF
v_call: TRBV7-9; clone_size: once; cdr3_aa: CASSRDDSSYGYTF